This passage covers 29 T cell receptor beta chains from one sample sequenced in a study of T cells in Graves' hyperthyroidism and ophthalmopathy. It was RNA transcripts that yielded the amplified TCR beta CDR3 regions. HTBI primers were used for first-round RT-PCR of the TCR CDR3. TCRdb itself ran the multiplex PCR reads through MiXCR, one entry per CDR3 protein. The table shows around 450,000 distinct CDR3 sequences, with around 16% occurring only once. The sample was blood. Receptors were obtained from a woman between 18 and 30 years old with Graves' hyperthyroidism.

This clonotype was recorded at least ten times. The chain carries TRBV28 and TRBJ1-5; tentatively, D is TRBD1 (5 bases). V lost 5 bases and J lost 7, with 18 bases in between. The CDR3 contains 15 residues. Germline assignment: CDR1 MDHEN and CDR2 SYDVKM. The CDR3 bases are TGTGCCAGCAGTCCCCCCCGGGGGTTAAGCCAGCCCCAGCATTTT. Translating gives CASSPPRGLSQPQHF.

The chain couples TRBV7-9 to TRBJ2-7, with 7 bases identical to TRBD2. The germline V gene encodes CDR1 SEHNR and CDR2 FQNEAQ (reference sequence). The CDR3 runs to 14 residues. V shed 6 bases, J shed 1 base, and the junction held 6 bases outside the gene matches. CDR3 region: CASRRTSESYEQYF. CDR3 nucleotide sequence: TGTGCCAGCAGGAGGACTAGTGAGTCCTACGAGCAGTACTTC.

In its sample, this clonotype was seen a few times. This chain links TRBV9 with TRBJ1-6; D unclear. The CDR3 totals 13 residues. V was cut by 1 base and J by 7 bases, with 6 bases left in between. Looked up from germline, CDR1 is SGDLS and CDR2 is YYNGEE. The CDR3 loop is CASSVHGNSPLHF. The CDR3 DNA reads TGTGCCAGCAGCGTACACGGAAATTCACCCCTCCACTTT. The full variable domain, its missing parts supplied by reference TRBV9 and TRBJ1-6, is DSGVTQTPKHLITATGQRVTLRCSPRSGDLSVYWYQQSLDQGLQFLIQYYNGEERAKGNILERFSAQQFPDLHSELNLSSLELGDSALYFCASSVHGNSPLHFGNGTRLTVT.

This clonotype has more than one count but fewer than ten. The chain combines TRBV18 with TRBJ2-1; 9 nucleotides line up with TRBD1. CDR3 length: 15 residues. The junction had 7 bases not matched to a gene; V was cut back by 1 base and J by 9 bases. The germline V gene encodes CDR1 KGHSH and CDR2 LQKENI. The CDR3 DNA reads TGTGCCAGCTCACCACGGGACAGGGTTTCGTTTGAGCAGTTCTTC. It codes for CASSPRDRVSFEQFF.

The gene calls are TRBV2 and TRBJ1-5; perhaps TRBD1 as D (5 bases). The CDR3 totals 17 residues. Trimming shortened V by 8 bases and J by 0 bases, and 20 bases separated the two germline ends. Germline CDR1 reads SNHLY; CDR2 reads FYNNEI. DNA of the CDR3: TGTGCCAGCGGTCCCCTGGGACCGACGGTTAGCAATCAGCCCCAGCATTTT. Its translation is CASGPLGPTVSNQPQHF.

The chain couples TRBV27 to TRBJ2-5; 7 bases are a match to TRBD2. CDR1 is MNHEY and CDR2 is SMNVEV in the germline V gene (reference sequence). The CDR3 contains 16 residues. Trimming at V came to 6 bases and at J to 2 bases, leaving 12 bases not matched to a gene. This chain's CDR3 is CASSLWASGTQETQYF. DNA for the CDR3: TGTGCCAGCAGCCTGTGGGCGAGCGGGACTCAAGAGACCCAGTACTTC.

This clonotype was observed a few times. The CDR3 region is CASTTLGGPLSGANVLTF. In DNA, the CDR3 is TGTGCCAGCACCACACTTGGGGGTCCCCTCTCTGGGGCCAACGTCCTGACTTTC. The chain couples TRBV27 to TRBJ2-6; the D call may be TRBD1 or TRBD2 (5 bases each). V shed 7 bases and J shed 0 bases, with 19 bases lying between them. The CDR3 extends over 18 amino acids. The V gene's germline CDR1 is MNHEY and CDR2 SMNVEV (reference sequence).

This clonotype has at least ten counts. The CDR3 DNA follows: TGTGCCATCAGTGAGACAGGGTCGAGCACCGGGGAGCTGTTTTTT. Translating gives CAISETGSSTGELFF. The chain couples TRBV10-3 to TRBJ2-2, with D possibly matching TRBD1 (6 bases). Trimming cost V 2 bases and J 4 bases, with 11 bases left between them. The CDR3 has 15 amino acids. CDR1 is ENHRY, CDR2 SYGVKD, per germline.

This clonotype appeared many times. The gene calls are TRBV20-1 and TRBJ2-7; TRBD2 aligns across 7 bases. Germline-derived CDR1 and CDR2 are DFQATT and SNEGSKA (reference sequence). The CDR3 is 14 residues long. Trimming removed 1 base from V and 6 bases from J; junction bases left unmatched: 9. CDR3 amino acids: CSARVTPGLSEQYF. The CDR3 DNA sequence: TGCAGTGCTAGAGTTACTCCGGGACTAAGCGAGCAGTACTTC.

This clonotype was found a few times. V gene TRBV25-1 combines with J gene TRBJ2-6; 7 nucleotides match TRBD1. The CDR3 runs 17 residues. V shed 3 bases, J shed 0 bases, and the junction held 5 bases outside the gene matches. Germline V gene data show CDR1 as MGHDK and CDR2 as SYGVNS. CDR3 coding DNA: TGTGCCAGCAGTGAGGGACAGATAGTCTCTGGGGCCAACGTCCTGACTTTC. Residues: CASSEGQIVSGANVLTF.

This chain connects TRBV6-2 or TRBV6-3 to TRBJ2-5; D unclear. The germline V gene encodes CDR1 MNHEY and CDR2 SVGEGT. There are 12 residues in the CDR3. Trimming took off 0 bases at V and 5 bases at J, with 4 bases between the two ends. DNA for the CDR3: TGTGCCAGCAGTTACTCCTTCGAGACCCAGTACTTC. It yields the protein CASSYSFETQYF.

The chain uses TRBV10-1 and TRBJ2-3; 7 nucleotides align to TRBD2. The CDR3 is made up of 14 amino acids. The V gene end was trimmed by 3 bases and the J gene end by 6 bases; junction bases not matched to a gene: 6. Looked up from germline, CDR1 is WNHNN and CDR2 is SYGVQD (reference sequence). The CDR3 loop is CASSDLTSADTQYF. In DNA form, the CDR3 reads TGCGCCAGCAGTGACCTAACTAGCGCTGATACGCAGTATTTT.

This clonotype was counted at least ten times. This chain links TRBV20-1 with TRBJ2-1; possibly TRBD2 for D (6 bases). Germline V gene data show CDR1 as DFQATT and CDR2 as SNEGSKA (reference sequence). This CDR3 region has 16 residues. Trimming left V 1 base short and J 1 base short, with 14 bases between. Here the CDR3 DNA reads TGCAGTGCTAGAGGGTCTAGCGCTGGGTCCTACAATGAGCAGTTCTTC. The encoded protein is CSARGSSAGSYNEQFF.

In its sample, this clonotype was seen many times. V is TRBV3-1 and J is TRBJ2-5; the D is unclear. The CDR3 runs 16 residues. Per germline, CDR1 LGHDT and CDR2 YNNKEL (reference sequence). The germline V and J ends were trimmed by 2 bases and 9 bases, with 22 bases remaining between them. The CDR3 reads CASSQSPSSLVAAQYF. DNA for the CDR3: TGTGCCAGCAGCCAAAGTCCTAGTAGCCTCGTTGCGGCCCAGTACTTC.

This clonotype has a handful of counts. The gene calls are TRBV9 and TRBJ2-1; D might be TRBD2 (6 bases). This CDR3 is built from 12 residues. The germline CDR1 and CDR2 sequences are SGDLS and YYNGEE. V lost 0 bases and J 9 bases, leaving 7 bases between the germline ends. CDR3 region: CASSVAEGEQFF. CDR3 in DNA: TGTGCCAGCAGCGTAGCGGAGGGTGAGCAGTTCTTC.

V gene TRBV2 combines with J gene TRBJ1-2; D ambiguous. CDR3 size: 12 residues. Germline lookup yields CDR1 SNHLY and CDR2 FYNNEI. The germline V and J ends were trimmed by 7 bases and 6 bases, with 12 bases remaining between them. The CDR3 DNA follows: TGTGCCAGCATCCGGGTGTGGGATGGCTACACCTTC. Its translation: CASIRVWDGYTF.

The chain has TRBV19 and TRBJ2-4; the match to TRBD1 covers 8 bases. From germline, CDR1 is LNHDA and CDR2 SQIVND (reference sequence). The junction had 20 bases not matched to a gene; V was cut back by 5 bases and J by 11 bases. The CDR3 contains 17 residues. CDR3 nucleotide sequence: TGTGCCAGTAGTTTAACCGGGACAGGATTGTTAGTCAGCGTTCAGTACTTC. Its protein is CASSLTGTGLLVSVQYF.

This clonotype has a count of ten or more. The gene calls are TRBV20-1 and TRBJ2-5; D gene unclear. Per germline, CDR1 DFQATT and CDR2 SNEGSKA (reference sequence). V lost 3 bases and J lost 2, with 7 bases in between. CDR3 length: 12 amino acids. The CDR3 nucleotides are TGCAGTGCTAGGGTGGTGCAAGAGACCCAGTACTTC. It encodes CSARVVQETQYF.

The genes are TRBV19 and TRBJ1-1, with D possibly matching TRBD1 (6 bases). Germline CDR1 is LNHDA and CDR2 is SQIVND (reference sequence). This CDR3 contains 14 residues. The V and J ends lost 4 bases and 1 base respectively, with 10 bases between them. The DNA of the CDR3 is TGTGCCAGTAGTACTCTAGGGGGGAACACTGAAGCTTTCTTT. This encodes CASSTLGGNTEAFF. Filled out from reference TRBV19 and TRBJ1-1, the complete variable domain reads DGGITQSPKYLFRKEGQNVTLSCEQNLNHDAMYWYRQDPGQGLRLIYYSQIVNDFQKGDIAEGYSVSREKKESFPLTVTSAQKNPTAFYLCASSTLGGNTEAFFGQGTRLTVV.

The chain links TRBV18 to TRBJ1-3; D remains ambiguous. The V end lost 0 bases, the J end lost 0 bases, and 15 bases lay between the germline ends. The CDR3 extends over 18 amino acids. Germline lookup yields CDR1 KGHSH and CDR2 LQKENI. In DNA form, the CDR3 reads TGTGCCAGCTCACCACCCATCCCGCACTTTCTCTCTGGAAACACCATATATTTT. Translation: CASSPPIPHFLSGNTIYF.

This clonotype was counted ten times or more. V and J are TRBV3-1 and TRBJ1-1, with D possibly being TRBD1 (5 bases). Trimming left V 2 bases short and J 4 bases short, with 11 bases between. The CDR3 length is 14 residues. Germline V gene sequence: CDR1 LGHDT, CDR2 YNNKEL (reference sequence). CDR3 in DNA: TGTGCCAGCAGCCAAAGGGCAGGGAGCACTGAAGCTTTCTTT. Its translation: CASSQRAGSTEAFF. The full variable domain, its missing parts supplied by reference TRBV3-1 and TRBJ1-1, is DTAVSQTPKYLVTQMGNDKSIKCEQNLGHDTMYWYKQDSKKFLKIMFSYNNKELIINETVPNRFSPKSPDKAHLNLHINSLELGDSAVYFCASSQRAGSTEAFFGQGTRLTVV.

V usage is TRBV5-5 and J usage is TRBJ2-7, with 8 bases fitting TRBD1. This CDR3 has 14 amino acids. Trimming at V came to 5 bases and at J to 3 bases, leaving 7 bases not matched to a gene. CDR1 is SGHKS and CDR2 is YYEKEE in the germline V gene (reference sequence). DNA for the CDR3: TGTGCCAGCAGATATGACAGGGGTAGCTACGAGCAGTACTTC. Protein sequence: CASRYDRGSYEQYF. Based on the CDR3 plus reference TRBV5-5 and TRBJ2-7, the full variable domain is DAGVTQSPTHLIKTRGQQVTLRCSPISGHKSVSWYQQVLGQGPQFIFQYYEKEERGRGNFPDRFSARQFPNYSSELNVNALLLGDSALYLCASRYDRGSYEQYFGPGTRLTVT.

Comment on this clonotype: A much larger clone is a single base away; this may be a read error. The chain joins TRBV28 to TRBJ2-5, with no clear D. The CDR3 sequence is 13 residues long. Per the germline V gene, CDR1 is MDHEN and CDR2 is SYDVKM. Trimming pared 2 bases from V and 5 bases from J, leaving 9 bases between. CDR3 protein: CASSLPPQETQYF. CDR3 bases: TGTGCCAGCAGTTTACCCCCCCAGGAGACCCAGTACTTC. Drawing the rest from reference TRBV28 and TRBJ2-5, the complete variable domain is DVKVTQSSRYLVKRTGEKVFLECVQDMDHENMFWYRQDPGLGLRLIYFSYDVKMKEKGDIPEGYSVSREKKERFSLILESASTNQTSMYLCASSLPPQETQYFGPGTRLLVL.

This clonotype has at least ten counts. This chain joins TRBV5-1 and TRBJ1-1; possible D gene TRBD1, 6 bases. Per germline, CDR1 SGHRS and CDR2 YFSETQ. The CDR3 is 15 amino acids. The V gene lost 4 bases and the J gene lost 5 bases, with 18 bases spanning the gap. The CDR3 region is CASSPGGGGSTEAFF. CDR3 bases: TGCGCCAGCAGCCCGGGGGGGGGCGGTAGTACTGAAGCTTTCTTT.

This clonotype showed up just a few times. The chain links TRBV24-1 to TRBJ2-1, with D tentatively TRBD1 (5 bases). The germline V and J ends were trimmed by 5 bases and 8 bases, with 9 bases remaining between them. This CDR3 has 12 amino acids. CDR1 is KGHDR and CDR2 is SFDVKD in the germline V gene. CDR3 sequence (DNA): TGTGCCACCAGTGCCAGACAGCATGAGCAGTTCTTC. This gives the protein CATSARQHEQFF.

In this sample, this clonotype turned up a few times. V and J are TRBV19 and TRBJ2-2; 7 bases align to TRBD2. The CDR3 covers 18 residues. CDR1 is LNHDA, CDR2 SQIVND, per germline (reference sequence). V lost 3 bases, J lost 7 bases, and 17 bases stayed unmatched. The CDR3 DNA follows: TGTGCCAGTAGTATTAGGGCTAGCGGATCCTCCTGGGTCGGGGAGCTGTTTTTT. Protein: CASSIRASGSSWVGELFF.

This clonotype was found a few times. This chain uses TRBV6-5 with TRBJ2-2; no clear D. This CDR3 comprises 17 residues. Germline loops: CDR1 MNHEY, CDR2 SVGAGI. V was trimmed by 0 bases and J by 3 bases, leaving 14 bases between them. The CDR3 loop reads CASSYSLGLVHTGELFF. CDR3 nucleotides: TGTGCCAGCAGTTACTCCCTAGGGCTAGTCCACACCGGGGAGCTGTTTTTT.

This clonotype was counted ten times or more. The chain carries TRBV11-2 and TRBJ2-1; TRBD2 matches 12 bases. The germline V gene encodes CDR1 SGHAT and CDR2 FQNNGV. V lost 5 bases and J lost 6; bases outside the gene matches: 11. This CDR3 is 17 amino acids long. The CDR3 coding sequence is TGTGCCAGCAGCCCCCGAGCGCTAGCGGGGGGGCCCAATGAGCAGTTCTTC. This gives the protein CASSPRALAGGPNEQFF. Together with reference TRBV11-2 and TRBJ2-1, the CDR3 gives the full variable domain: EAGVAQSPRYKIIEKRQSVAFWCNPISGHATLYWYQQILGQGPKLLIQFQNNGVVDDSQLPKDRFSAERLKGVDSTLKIQPAKLEDSAVYLCASSPRALAGGPNEQFFGPGTRLTVL.

This clonotype has a count of ten or more. The gene calls are TRBV2 and TRBJ2-6; no clear D. Deletions cut 5 bases from V and 0 bases from J, with 11 bases between. CDR3 length: 16 amino acids. Germline loops: CDR1 SNHLY, CDR2 FYNNEI. The CDR3 coding sequence is TGTGCCAGCAGTAAAACGATCCACTCTGGGGCCAACGTCCTGACTTTC. Amino acid sequence: CASSKTIHSGANVLTF.